The 26 T cell receptor beta chains given below trace back to one sample, sequenced in a study of early T cells in non-severe SARS-CoV-2 infection. TCRdb recomputed calls from the 5' RACE reads with MiXCR, one row per CDR3 protein. The top ten clones hold approximately 6.5% of a sample with fewer than 85,000 distinct CDR3 sequences, roughly 13% of them seen once. The sample was whole blood. The receptors derive from an adult who was a healthcare worker with PCR-confirmed SARS-CoV-2 infection or an uninfected control (not recorded which).

This clonotype was seen at least ten times. The chain couples TRBV6-5 to TRBJ2-3, with 9 bases matching TRBD1. V gave up 6 bases and J gave up 6 bases; unmatched junction bases: 10. The CDR3 has 15 amino acids. Germline V gives CDR1 MNHEY, CDR2 SVGAGI. CDR3 sequence reads: CASSPLGQGFDTQYF. In DNA, the CDR3 is TGTGCCAGCAGCCCGCTTGGACAGGGGTTCGATACGCAGTATTTT.

Many counts were recorded for this clonotype. V is TRBV9 and J is TRBJ1-5; D remains ambiguous. V shed 0 bases and J shed 3 bases, with 7 bases lying between them. Germline CDR1 SGDLS, CDR2 YYNGEE. The CDR3 loop spans 14 amino acids. CDR3 protein: CASSVGGPNQPQHF. CDR3 sequence (DNA): TGTGCCAGCAGCGTAGGAGGTCCCAATCAGCCCCAGCATTTT.

The chain is built from TRBV29-1 and TRBJ1-1; D perhaps matches TRBD1 (5 bases). CDR1 SQVTM and CDR2 ANQGSEA come from the germline V gene. Trimming shortened V by 8 bases and J by 5 bases, and 15 bases separated the two germline ends. The CDR3 is 12 amino acids. This CDR3 is CSTGGGRTEAFF. In DNA, the CDR3 is TGCAGCACCGGCGGGGGTCGAACTGAAGCTTTCTTT.

This clonotype was detected only a few times. The V gene is TRBV6-1, the J gene TRBJ2-1; D not resolved. This CDR3 has 15 residues. The V end was cut by 3 bases, the J end by 0 bases, with 9 bases between. The germline gives CDR1 MNHNS, CDR2 SASEGT. The CDR3 is CASSDQWVSYNEQFF. DNA for the CDR3: TGTGCCAGCAGTGATCAGTGGGTCTCCTACAATGAGCAGTTCTTC.

This clonotype has at least ten counts. V gene TRBV7-9 combines with J gene TRBJ2-7, with no clear D. Germline V gene lookup returns CDR1 SEHNR and CDR2 FQNEAQ (reference sequence). V lost 2 bases and J lost 4, with 3 bases in between. The CDR3 is made up of 11 amino acids. Here the CDR3 reads CASSLSYEQYF. The DNA for the CDR3 is TGTGCCAGCAGCTTAAGTTACGAGCAGTACTTC.

The chain recombines TRBV5-1 with TRBJ2-3; 9 nucleotides agree with TRBD1. This CDR3 comprises 15 residues. With V trimmed by 6 bases and J by 4 bases, 9 bases remained unmatched. Per germline, CDR1 SGHRS and CDR2 YFSETQ. The CDR3 is CASTTTGQGADTQYF. The CDR3 nucleotides are TGCGCCAGCACCACGACGGGACAGGGAGCAGATACGCAGTATTTT.

In its sample, this clonotype was seen many times. V is TRBV11-2 and J is TRBJ1-1; D is uncertain. CDR1 is SGHAT and CDR2 is FQNNGV in the germline V gene. The CDR3 consists of 15 residues. Trimming took off 3 bases at V and 3 bases at J, with 14 bases between the two ends. The CDR3, as DNA: TGTGCCAGCAGCTTCATGGGCCCCGCGGACACTGAAGCTTTCTTT. It translates to CASSFMGPADTEAFF.

This clonotype was detected many times. The V gene is TRBV2, the J gene TRBJ2-3; D is undetermined. V shed 6 bases and J shed 0 bases, with 10 bases lying between them. Germline CDR1 reads SNHLY; CDR2 reads FYNNEI. The CDR3 runs 14 residues. In DNA form, the CDR3 reads TGTGCCAGCAGCATTTTACCAAGCACAGATACGCAGTATTTT. Encoded protein: CASSILPSTDTQYF.

V usage is TRBV29-1 and J usage is TRBJ1-5; 12 bases align to TRBD1. V gave up 6 bases and J gave up 6 bases; unmatched junction bases: 6. Germline CDR1 SQVTM, CDR2 ANQGSEA. CDR3 size: 14 residues. The CDR3: CSVSGTGGGQPQHF. Written as DNA, the CDR3 is TGCAGCGTCTCCGGGACAGGGGGCGGTCAGCCCCAGCATTTT.

In regard to this clonotype: A read error may explain this, as a much larger clone is one base away. The J gene is TRBJ2-2, the V gene TRBV6-5, with 14 bases identical to TRBD2. This CDR3 region has 18 residues. J lost 7 bases, V lost 5 bases, and 12 bases had no gene match. The germline CDR1 and CDR2 sequences are MNHEY and SVGAGI. DNA of the CDR3: TGTGCCAGCAGTCTCCGACTAGCGGGAGGGAAGAGGGTCGGGGAGCTGTTTTTT. Protein product: CASSLRLAGGKRVGELFF.

The chain links TRBV11-1 to TRBJ2-7; D uncertain. The CDR3 length is 12 residues. Deletions cut 4 bases from V and 1 base from J, with 5 bases between. Germline CDR1 is SGHAT and CDR2 is FQDESV (reference sequence). As DNA, the CDR3 is TGTGCCAGCAGCTCCGCATCCTACGAGCAGTACTTC. Protein: CASSSASYEQYF.

The chain is built from TRBV6-5 and TRBJ2-1; 9 bases are a match to TRBD1. CDR3 length: 15 amino acids. Looked up from germline, CDR1 is MNHEY and CDR2 is SVGAGI. V was clipped by 6 bases and J by 6 bases; unmatched bases: 9. CDR3 loop: CASRSFPGQGNEQFF. CDR3 in DNA: TGTGCCAGCAGATCTTTCCCGGGACAGGGCAATGAGCAGTTCTTC.

This clonotype was recorded only once. V gene TRBV3-1 combines with J gene TRBJ1-1; D remains ambiguous. The V end was cut by 2 bases, the J end by 4 bases, with 14 bases between. This CDR3 is built from 15 residues. Germline V CDR1 and CDR2: LGHDT, YNNKEL (reference sequence). The CDR3 spells CASSQSQVGSTEAFF. For the CDR3, the DNA is TGTGCCAGCAGCCAATCGCAGGTGGGATCCACTGAAGCTTTCTTT. Combining the CDR3 with reference TRBV3-1 and TRBJ1-1 gives the whole variable domain DTAVSQTPKYLVTQMGNDKSIKCEQNLGHDTMYWYKQDSKKFLKIMFSYNNKELIINETVPNRFSPKSPDKAHLNLHINSLELGDSAVYFCASSQSQVGSTEAFFGQGTRLTVV.

This CDR3 reads CATSLAGAFSEQFF. The CDR3, as DNA: TGTGCCACCTCACTAGCGGGAGCTTTCAGTGAGCAGTTCTTC. The chain links TRBV15 to TRBJ2-1, with TRBD2 matching over 11 bases. The CDR3 is 14 residues long. Germline CDR1 and CDR2: LNHNV and YYDKDF (reference sequence). V shed 8 bases, J shed 9 bases, and the junction held 9 bases outside the gene matches.

The table lists this clonotype with a few counts. This chain joins TRBV10-2 and TRBJ1-4; 8 positions match TRBD1. J lost 5 bases, V lost 0 bases, and 5 bases had no gene match. Germline lookup yields CDR1 WSHSY and CDR2 SAAADI. The CDR3 contains 16 residues. CDR3 nucleotides: TGCGCCAGCAGTGAGTCCTGGACAGGGATGAATGAAAAACTGTTTTTT. Its translation: CASSESWTGMNEKLFF.

Ten or more counts support this clonotype. The V call is TRBV18, the J call TRBJ2-1; 9 nucleotides match TRBD2. The CDR3 is 16 residues long. Germline CDR1 and CDR2: KGHSH and LQKENI. V lost 2 bases, J lost 5 bases, and 7 bases stayed unmatched. The CDR3 DNA reads TGTGCCAGCTCACCAAGGAGGACTAGCGTCGACAATGAGCAGTTCTTC. Its protein product is CASSPRRTSVDNEQFF. The entire variable domain, with the rest obtained from reference TRBV18 and TRBJ2-1, is as follows: NAGVMQNPRHLVRRRGQEARLRCSPMKGHSHVYWYRQLPEEGLKFMVYLQKENIIDESGMPKERFSAEFPKEGPSILRIQQVVRGDSAAYFCASSPRRTSVDNEQFFGPGTRLTVL.

This clonotype came up many times. The chain recombines TRBV18 with TRBJ1-1; no firm D call. CDR3 length: 15 amino acids. Germline values: CDR1 KGHSH, CDR2 LQKENI. V was shortened by 0 bases and J by 0 bases, with 8 bases between the two germline ends. Here the CDR3 DNA reads TGTGCCAGCTCACCACCTGAAGTAATGAACACTGAAGCTTTCTTT. Its protein product is CASSPPEVMNTEAFF.

Ten or more counts support this clonotype. This chain connects TRBV18 to TRBJ2-1; D gene unclear. Trimming stripped 6 bases from V and 9 bases from J, with 6 bases between. CDR1 is KGHSH, CDR2 LQKENI, per germline. This CDR3 region has 10 residues. The DNA for the CDR3 is TGTGCCAGCTCCCCCCCTGAGCAGTTCTTC. Its protein is CASSPPEQFF.

This clonotype was seen only a few times. V usage is TRBV20-1 and J usage is TRBJ1-3; D remains ambiguous. The CDR3 extends over 14 amino acids. The V end was cut by 5 bases, the J end by 0 bases, with 11 bases between. The V gene's germline CDR1 is DFQATT and CDR2 SNEGSKA (reference sequence). The CDR3 reads CSAPAVHSGNTIYF. DNA of the CDR3: TGCAGTGCTCCCGCCGTTCACTCTGGAAACACCATATATTTT.

This clonotype was seen a handful of times. This chain connects TRBV15 to TRBJ2-3, with 14 bases aligning to TRBD2. This CDR3 comprises 16 residues. V gave up 0 bases and J gave up 7 bases; unmatched junction bases: 3. CDR1 LNHNV and CDR2 YYDKDF come from the germline V gene (reference sequence). CDR3 amino acids: CATSREGLAGGNTQYF. The CDR3 bases are TGTGCCACCAGCAGAGAAGGACTAGCGGGAGGAAATACGCAGTATTTT.

V usage is TRBV20-1 and J usage is TRBJ2-3; D is unclear. The ends were cut back, 6 bases at V and 4 bases at J, with 11 bases in the middle. This CDR3 comprises 12 residues. In germline, CDR1 is DFQATT, CDR2 SNEGSKA (reference sequence). The CDR3 region has the DNA TGCAGTGCGCGCCTAGGGCCAGATACGCAGTATTTT. Translating it yields CSARLGPDTQYF.

This chain links TRBV5-1 with TRBJ1-3; D call uncertain. V lost 0 bases, J lost 0 bases, and 13 bases lay in between. Germline V gene lookup returns CDR1 SGHRS and CDR2 YFSETQ. The CDR3 is 17 residues long. The CDR3 loop is CASSLGFGGSSGNTIYF. CDR3 sequence (DNA): TGCGCCAGCAGCTTGGGATTCGGAGGGAGCTCTGGAAACACCATATATTTT.

This clonotype came up a few times. The chain employs TRBV3-1 and TRBJ2-7; D call uncertain. CDR1 and CDR2 from the germline V gene are LGHDT and YNNKEL (reference sequence). V was cut by 0 bases and J by 0 bases, with 6 bases left in between. The CDR3 is 14 residues long. In nucleotides, the CDR3 is TGTGCCAGCAGCCAAGAAGCCAGCTCCTACGAGCAGTACTTC. The encoded protein is CASSQEASSYEQYF.

This clonotype was seen more than once but under ten times. J is TRBJ1-1 and V is TRBV3-1; no clear D gene. Germline assignment: CDR1 LGHDT and CDR2 YNNKEL (reference sequence). Between the trimmed V and J ends, which lost 6 bases and 0 bases, there was a span of 8 bases. This CDR3 is built from 13 residues. The DNA for the CDR3 is TGTGCCAGCAGGGACGGGGTGAACACTGAAGCTTTCTTT. This encodes CASRDGVNTEAFF.

This clonotype was observed at least ten times. V and J are TRBV12-3 or TRBV12-4 and TRBJ1-1, with D perhaps matching TRBD1 (5 bases). Deletions cut 3 bases from V and 3 bases from J, with 11 bases between. The CDR3 is 14 amino acids. CDR3 nucleotides: TGTGCCAGCAGTTTCCGGGACTGGGACACTGAAGCTTTCTTT. Protein: CASSFRDWDTEAFF.

In this sample, this clonotype turned up many times. The chain combines TRBV4-1 with TRBJ1-6; D is unclear. Trimming pared 8 bases from V and 10 bases from J, leaving 12 bases between. Germline V gene lookup returns CDR1 MGHRA and CDR2 YSYEKL. There are 12 residues in the CDR3. CDR3 loop: CASSQVKSPLHF. As DNA, the CDR3 is TGCGCCAGCTCGCAGGTTAAGTCACCCCTCCACTTT.